This T cell receptor beta chain was sequenced during a study of cytomegalovirus exposure and HLA in healthy donors. Germline assignment: CDR1 SNHLY and CDR2 FYNNEI. V lost 6 bases, J lost 2 bases, and 16 bases lay in between. The CDR3 consists of 16 residues. Primers included in the PCR were 60 Vbeta and 13 Jbeta primers. Authors' analysis steps: About 11 million of about 88 million unique TCR beta chains were shared, per a later count. Sequenced by immunoSEQ multiplex PCR; TCRdb stores in-frame clones only, minus some. The V and J calls and clone size come from that table; D and trimming were worked out from the DNA. Of approximately 120,000 clones in the sample, less than 85% were seen once.

This sequence was found in a man younger than 45 in good health and CMV-seropositive. V is TRBV2 and J is TRBJ2-2; D perhaps matches TRBD2 (5 bases). The material sequenced was PBMCs. The CDR3 DNA reads TGTGCCAGCAGGCACCCCTGGGCGGGCAACACCGGGGAGCTGTTTTTT. It encodes CASRHPWAGNTGELFF.